These 26 T cell receptor beta chains were sequenced from one sample in a study of blood T cell repertoires in COVID-19. The repertoire was sequenced with immunoSEQ multiplex PCR; TCRdb's copy has only in-frame clones and lacks some. The table has about 300,000 clones, around 90% seen once; the top ten hold more than 0.95%. The sample taken for sequencing was PBMCs or T cells enriched from blood (not recorded which). These receptors were taken from a woman under 40 who had recovered from COVID-19.

This chain connects TRBV24-1 to TRBJ2-2; D not certain. From germline, CDR1 is KGHDR and CDR2 SFDVKD. The CDR3 is made up of 13 amino acids. Between the trimmed V and J ends, which lost 7 bases and 7 bases, there was a span of 12 bases. In DNA form, the CDR3 reads TGTGCCACCAGGTGGAGAGATGGCGGGGAGCTGTTTTTT. Its translation is CATRWRDGGELFF.

This chain uses TRBV28 with TRBJ2-1, with D possibly TRBD2 on 5 matching bases. This CDR3 spans 16 amino acids. Germline CDR1 reads MDHEN; CDR2 reads SYDVKM. The germline V and J ends were trimmed by 5 bases and 4 bases, with 18 bases remaining between them. In DNA, the CDR3 is TGTGCCAGCAGTCCCAGTGGACTGGAGGCGTACAATGAGCAGTTCTTC. It yields the protein CASSPSGLEAYNEQFF.

V and J are TRBV18 and TRBJ1-2; TRBD1 might be the D (6 bases). CDR3 length: 14 amino acids. Germline V gene lookup returns CDR1 KGHSH and CDR2 LQKENI. V dropped 5 bases and J dropped 1 base, with 11 bases sitting between them. CDR3 coding DNA: TGTGCCAGCTCAAGGACAGCCAGTAACTATGGCTACACCTTC. This encodes CASSRTASNYGYTF.

The V call is TRBV3-1 (or the pseudogene TRBV3-2), the J call TRBJ1-2; 8 bases fit TRBD1. CDR1 and CDR2 from the germline V gene are LGHDT and YNNKEL (reference sequence). The length of the CDR3 is 14 residues. V lost 5 bases to trimming and J lost 8 bases; unmatched junction nucleotides: 10. The CDR3 region is CASSFRDRRGGYTF. In nucleotides, the CDR3 is TGTGCCAGCAGCTTCCGGGACAGGAGGGGGGGCTACACCTTC.

J is TRBJ2-7 and V is TRBV7-6, with a weak D call TRBD2 (6 bases). Germline V gene lookup returns CDR1 SGHVS and CDR2 FNYEAQ. This CDR3 region has 14 residues. V was shortened by 3 bases and J by 3 bases, with 12 bases between the two germline ends. CDR3 DNA: TGTGCCAGCAGCTTTAACGGGGGTCTCTACGAGCAGTACTTC. Translating gives CASSFNGGLYEQYF.

J is TRBJ1-5 and V is TRBV28; D gene ambiguous. CDR3 length: 15 amino acids. Germline V gene data show CDR1 as MDHEN and CDR2 as SYDVKM. Deletions cut 2 bases from V and 2 bases from J, with 10 bases between. CDR3 coding DNA: TGTGCCAGCAGTTTAGGAGTTCCGCGCAATCAGCCCCAGCATTTT. This translates into CASSLGVPRNQPQHF.

V is TRBV28 and J is TRBJ1-2, with D maybe TRBD1 (6 bases). Trimming left V 7 bases short and J 4 bases short, with 13 bases between. The CDR3 contains 13 residues. Per the germline V gene, CDR1 is MDHEN and CDR2 is SYDVKM. The CDR3: CASNLDRTYGYTF. DNA for the CDR3: TGTGCCAGCAACCTCGACAGGACCTATGGCTACACCTTC.

The chain has TRBV5-1 and TRBJ2-1; TRBD1 might be the D (5 bases). Trimming left V 0 bases short and J 8 bases short, with 12 bases between. CDR1 and CDR2 (germline): SGHRS, YFSETQ. The CDR3 runs 14 residues. In nucleotides, the CDR3 is TGCGCCAGCAGCTTGGCCAGGGCGTCGGATGAGCAGTTCTTC. Residues: CASSLARASDEQFF. Filled out from reference TRBV5-1 and TRBJ2-1, the complete variable domain reads KAGVTQTPRYLIKTRGQQVTLSCSPISGHRSVSWYQQTPGQGLQFLFEYFSETQRNKGNFPGRFSGRQFSNSRSEMNVSTLELGDSALYLCASSLARASDEQFFGPGTRLTVL.

The rearrangement joins TRBV12-3 or TRBV12-4 to TRBJ2-1; the D is unclear. V dropped 3 bases and J dropped 6 bases, with 3 bases sitting between them. This CDR3 has 11 amino acids. CDR3 DNA sequence: TGTGCCAGCAGTTTCGTCAATGAGCAGTTCTTC. Translated, it gives CASSFVNEQFF.

The chain employs TRBV7-2 and TRBJ1-1, with a possible D match to TRBD1 (5 bases). Looked up from germline, CDR1 is SGHTA and CDR2 is FQGNSA. The V end was cut by 1 base, the J end by 3 bases, with 12 bases between. The CDR3 spans 15 residues. CDR3 DNA sequence: TGTGCCAGCAGCTTAGAGCGGGGCCCCTACACTGAAGCTTTCTTT. It is translated as CASSLERGPYTEAFF.

The table lists this clone with a count of one. The chain is built from TRBV28 and TRBJ1-4; D might be TRBD1 (6 bases). V was trimmed by 6 bases and J by 1 base, leaving 12 bases between them. The germline gives CDR1 MDHEN, CDR2 SYDVKM. This CDR3 region has 15 residues. CDR3 bases: TGTGCCAGCAGCACAGTAGGGGGAACTAATGAAAAACTGTTTTTT. This codes for CASSTVGGTNEKLFF.

The chain is built from TRBV4-3 and TRBJ2-7, with 7 bases identical to TRBD1. Germline V lookup: CDR1 LGHNA, CDR2 YSLEER. The CDR3 has 15 residues. V dropped 0 bases and J dropped 3; count of bases not matched to a gene: 5. CDR3 in DNA: TGCGCCAGCAGCCAAGAATGGGACAGTCGCTACGAGCAGTACTTC. Its protein product is CASSQEWDSRYEQYF.

This clone turned up a few times. The CDR3 DNA reads as TGTGCCACCAGCAGAGCTAGCGGGAGCTACAATGAGCAGTTCTTC. Encoded protein: CATSRASGSYNEQFF. The chain links TRBV15 to TRBJ2-1; TRBD2 matches 10 bases. Per the germline V gene, CDR1 is LNHNV and CDR2 is YYDKDF (reference sequence). CDR3 length: 15 residues. With 1 base clipped from V and 3 bases from J, the junction kept 0 bases outside the gene matches.

A remark on this clone: The identical CDR3 is also encoded by other nucleotide sequences in the sample. The rearrangement links TRBV30 to TRBJ1-3; 8 bases fit TRBD1. CDR1 and CDR2 from the germline V gene are GTSNPN and SVGIG (reference sequence). V trimming: 3 bases; J trimming: 2 bases; junction bases outside the gene matches: 0. The CDR3 has 13 amino acids. The CDR3 DNA reads as TGTGCCTGGAGACAGGGGGCTGGAAACACCATATATTTT. Translated: CAWRQGAGNTIYF.

The chain carries TRBV4-3 and TRBJ1-1; D is perhaps TRBD1 (6 bases). The CDR3 runs to 15 residues. V was trimmed by 1 base and J by 1 base, leaving 10 bases between them. Germline V CDR1 and CDR2: LGHNA, YSLEER. CDR3 nucleotides: TGCGCCAGCAGCCAAGGAGGGGGGGGGAACACTGAAGCTTTCTTT. Translating gives CASSQGGGGNTEAFF.

In the case of this clone: No DNA is shown, since the ends of the CDR3 on it are uncertain; the CDR3 is the one TCRdb lists. This chain joins TRBV27 and TRBJ1-6; the table gives TRBD1 as D, unverified against the DNA. Per germline, CDR1 MNHEY and CDR2 SMNVEV (reference sequence). Termini included, the CDR3 measures 14 amino acids. CDR3 region: CASSFLAGQSPLHF.

The chain couples TRBV2 to TRBJ2-7, with 7 bases identical to TRBD1. V lost 8 bases to trimming and J lost 4 bases; unmatched junction nucleotides: 8. The length of the CDR3 is 13 residues. Germline CDR1 is SNHLY and CDR2 is FYNNEI. The CDR3 nucleotides are TGTGCCAGCCTACAGGGGATCTTATACGAGCAGTACTTC. Its protein is CASLQGILYEQYF.

This chain connects TRBV19 to TRBJ2-7, with 7 bases aligning to TRBD1. The CDR3 totals 15 residues. After removal of 6 bases from V and 0 bases from J, the junction contained 8 bases not matched to a gene. Germline assignment: CDR1 LNHDA and CDR2 SQIVND (reference sequence). The CDR3 loop is CASRRQGSSSYEQYF. In DNA form, the CDR3 reads TGTGCCAGTAGGAGACAGGGTTCCAGCTCCTACGAGCAGTACTTC.

The J gene is TRBJ2-2, the V gene TRBV19; 11 positions match TRBD1. The CDR3 runs 16 residues. The V segment lost 6 bases and the J segment 6 bases; nucleotides outside the gene matches: 9. The germline V gene has CDR1 LNHDA and CDR2 SQIVND (reference sequence). CDR3 loop: CASSPIGTGGSGELFF. The CDR3 DNA is TGTGCCAGTAGCCCTATCGGGACAGGGGGATCCGGGGAGCTGTTTTTT.

The chain employs TRBV7-2 and TRBJ2-7, with D perhaps matching TRBD2 (7 bases). The CDR3 has 16 amino acids. Germline assignment: CDR1 SGHTA and CDR2 FQGNSA. Trimming took 6 bases from V and 0 from J, leaving 18 bases between them. CDR3 sequence (DNA): TGTGCCAGCAGGATAACGGGGGGCACGAGCTCCTACGAGCAGTACTTC. This sequence encodes CASRITGGTSSYEQYF.

The V gene is TRBV6-2 or TRBV6-3, the J gene TRBJ1-3; D gene unclear. CDR3 length: 16 amino acids. Germline lookup yields CDR1 MNHEY and CDR2 SVGEGT. V was cut by 3 bases and J by 0 bases, with 12 bases left in between. The CDR3: CASSYRARGSGNTIYF. CDR3 sequence (DNA): TGTGCCAGCAGTTATAGAGCGCGAGGCTCTGGAAACACCATATATTTT.

This chain connects TRBV7-8 to TRBJ1-1; D possibly corresponds to TRBD1 (5 bases). The CDR3 sequence is 15 residues long. Between the trimmed V and J ends, which lost 5 bases and 5 bases, there was a span of 18 bases. Germline loops: CDR1 SGHVS, CDR2 FQNEAQ. The CDR3 nucleotides read TGTGCCAGCAGCCACCTTAGGGGAGGGATGACTGAAGCTTTCTTT. This encodes CASSHLRGGMTEAFF.

The V call is TRBV7-2, the J call TRBJ2-3, with 12 bases matching TRBD2. The V gene's germline CDR1 is SGHTA and CDR2 FQGNSA. This CDR3 has 16 residues. V shed 1 base and J 7 bases; nucleotides not matched to a gene: 6. This chain's CDR3 is CASSLGTSGAAYTQYF. Written as DNA, the CDR3 is TGTGCCAGCAGCTTAGGGACTAGCGGGGCAGCGTATACGCAGTATTTT.

This chain connects TRBV9 to TRBJ1-2; possible D gene TRBD1, 6 bases. Trimming pared 0 bases from V and 5 bases from J, leaving 11 bases between. The CDR3 covers 14 residues. Germline V gene lookup returns CDR1 SGDLS and CDR2 YYNGEE. The CDR3 nucleotides read TGTGCCAGCAGCGTAGCTGACAGGTATTATGGCTACACCTTC. It is translated as CASSVADRYYGYTF.

This clone was counted once. This chain links TRBV15 with TRBJ1-1; no reliable D call. The CDR3 is 14 residues long. The germline V and J ends were trimmed by 1 base and 1 base, with 7 bases remaining between them. The germline gives CDR1 LNHNV, CDR2 YYDKDF (reference sequence). The CDR3 sequence: CATSRGLRNTEAFF. CDR3 in DNA: TGTGCCACCAGCAGAGGGCTCAGGAACACTGAAGCTTTCTTT.

The rearrangement links TRBV7-8 to TRBJ1-4; TRBD1 might be the D (6 bases). V was clipped by 1 base and J by 3 bases, with 9 bases between them. The CDR3 runs 15 residues. The germline gives CDR1 SGHVS, CDR2 FQNEAQ. The DNA for the CDR3 is TGTGCCAGCAGCTTAGGTTCAGGGGCTAATGAAAAACTGTTTTTT. It yields the protein CASSLGSGANEKLFF.